This T cell receptor (beta chain) was retrieved from a study of blood T cells in healthy people across ages. Study-wide context: About one barcoded beta molecule per two T cells came from capture by template switching. Notes on the study in general: TCR beta diversity, measured per million T cells, fell in a roughly linear way with age. For the donors, CMV status was unknown and possibly confounded expanded clonotype changes.

This clonotype was detected only a few times. Its antigen remains unidentified. With a J-beta primer mix and a sample-barcoded 5' primer, a second PCR ran 7 to 11 cycles. Via MiXCR, TCRdb re-called the 5' RACE reads, giving one row per CDR3 protein. The sample carries about 1.8 million distinct CDR3 sequences, approximately 50% recorded once. V was clipped by 6 bases and J by 5 bases, with 19 bases between them. CDR1 and CDR2 from the germline V gene are MDHEN and SYDVKM. The CDR3 runs 15 residues. This clonotype originated in a woman in her forties in good health. The specimen sequenced was blood. The chain joins TRBV28 to TRBJ2-5; D may be TRBD2 (7 bases). The CDR3 region is CASSTFGGLGETQYF. CDR3 sequence (DNA): TGTGCCAGCAGCACCTTCGGGGGGCTTGGGGAGACCCAGTACTTC.